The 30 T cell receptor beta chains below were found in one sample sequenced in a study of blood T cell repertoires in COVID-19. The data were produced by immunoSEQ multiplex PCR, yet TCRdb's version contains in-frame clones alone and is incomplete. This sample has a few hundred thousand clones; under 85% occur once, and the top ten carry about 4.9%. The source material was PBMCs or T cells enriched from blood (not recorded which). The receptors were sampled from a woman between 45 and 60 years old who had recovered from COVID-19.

The DNA of the CDR3 is TGTGCCAGCAGCTGGGGGAGCGGGAGCTCCTACAATGAGCAGTTCTTC. This codes for CASSWGSGSSYNEQFF. This sequence joins TRBV7-9 and TRBJ2-1; 8 nucleotides align to TRBD2. Germline assignment: CDR1 SEHNR and CDR2 FQNEAQ (reference sequence). The CDR3 is 16 residues long. The ends lost 4 bases at V and 0 bases at J; junction bases unmatched: 5.

CDR3 DNA sequence: TGTGCCAGCTCACTCAGGACTAGCGGCACAGATACGCAGTATTTT. Its protein product is CASSLRTSGTDTQYF. V gene TRBV18 combines with J gene TRBJ2-3, with 9 bases aligning to TRBD2. CDR3 size: 15 residues. V was clipped by 4 bases and J by 1 base; unmatched bases: 3. CDR1 is KGHSH, CDR2 LQKENI, per germline.

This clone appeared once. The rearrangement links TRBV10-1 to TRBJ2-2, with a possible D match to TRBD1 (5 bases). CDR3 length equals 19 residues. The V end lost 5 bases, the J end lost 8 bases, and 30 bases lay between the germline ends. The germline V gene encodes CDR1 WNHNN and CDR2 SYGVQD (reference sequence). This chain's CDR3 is CASSPKTAIPARVTGELFF. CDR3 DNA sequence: TGCGCCAGCAGTCCAAAGACAGCGATTCCAGCTAGGGTCACGGGGGAGCTGTTTTTT.

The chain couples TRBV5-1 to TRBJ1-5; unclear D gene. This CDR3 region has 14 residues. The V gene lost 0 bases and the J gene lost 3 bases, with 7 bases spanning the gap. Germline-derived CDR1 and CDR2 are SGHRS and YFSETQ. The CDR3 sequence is CASSLGGVNQPQHF. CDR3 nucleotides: TGCGCCAGCAGCTTGGGTGGAGTCAATCAGCCCCAGCATTTT.

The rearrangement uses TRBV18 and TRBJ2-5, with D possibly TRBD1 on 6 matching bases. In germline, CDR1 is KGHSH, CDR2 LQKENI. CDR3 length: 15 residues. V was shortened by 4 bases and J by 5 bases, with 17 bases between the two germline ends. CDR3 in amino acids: CASSLMDRPAETQYF. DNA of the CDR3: TGTGCCAGCTCACTTATGGACAGACCCGCCGAGACCCAGTACTTC. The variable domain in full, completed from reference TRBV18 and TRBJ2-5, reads NAGVMQNPRHLVRRRGQEARLRCSPMKGHSHVYWYRQLPEEGLKFMVYLQKENIIDESGMPKERFSAEFPKEGPSILRIQQVVRGDSAAYFCASSLMDRPAETQYFGPGTRLLVL.

The CDR3 bases are TGTGCCAGCAGCGTAGGGAGGGTCTCTTCTGGAAACACCATATATTTT. This translates into CASSVGRVSSGNTIYF. The chain carries TRBV9 and TRBJ1-3; D not resolved. Per germline, CDR1 SGDLS and CDR2 YYNGEE. The V and J ends lost 0 bases and 1 base respectively, with 11 bases between them. This CDR3 has 16 residues.

The CDR3 reads CASSYEGTSTFYEQYF. CDR3 DNA: TGTGCCAGCAGTTACGAGGGGACTTCTACTTTCTACGAGCAGTACTTC. The V and J genes are TRBV6-2 or TRBV6-3 and TRBJ2-7; D is perhaps TRBD2 (6 bases). The CDR3 has 16 residues. The germline V and J ends were trimmed by 2 bases and 3 bases, with 17 bases remaining between them. Germline V gives CDR1 MNHEY, CDR2 SVGEGT.

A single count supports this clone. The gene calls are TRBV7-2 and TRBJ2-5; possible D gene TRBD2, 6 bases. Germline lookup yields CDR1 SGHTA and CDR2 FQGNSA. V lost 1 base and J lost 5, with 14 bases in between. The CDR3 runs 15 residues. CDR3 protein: CASSLDFGRGETQYF. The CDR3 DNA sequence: TGTGCCAGCAGCTTAGACTTTGGCCGGGGGGAGACCCAGTACTTC.

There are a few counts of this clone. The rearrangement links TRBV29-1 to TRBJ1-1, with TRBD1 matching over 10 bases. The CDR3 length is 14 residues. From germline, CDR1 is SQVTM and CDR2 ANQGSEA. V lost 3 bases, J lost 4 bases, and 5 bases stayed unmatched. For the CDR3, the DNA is TGCAGCGTTGACCCCGGGACAGGGGCCACTGAAGCTTTCTTT. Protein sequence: CSVDPGTGATEAFF. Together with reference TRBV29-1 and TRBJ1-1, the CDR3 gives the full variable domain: SAVISQKPSRDICQRGTSLTIQCQVDSQVTMMFWYRQQPGQSLTLIATANQGSEATYESGFVIDKFPISRPNLTFSTLTVSNMSPEDSSIYLCSVDPGTGATEAFFGQGTRLTVV.

CDR3 loop: CASSWGLAGRTDTQYF. Here the CDR3 DNA reads TGTGCCAGCAGCTGGGGACTAGCGGGACGCACAGATACGCAGTATTTT. The rearrangement links TRBV5-6 to TRBJ2-3; 13 bases line up with TRBD2. V was pared by 3 bases and J by 1 base, with 2 bases of the junction left unmatched. Germline loops: CDR1 SGHDT, CDR2 YYEEEE. This CDR3 is built from 16 residues.

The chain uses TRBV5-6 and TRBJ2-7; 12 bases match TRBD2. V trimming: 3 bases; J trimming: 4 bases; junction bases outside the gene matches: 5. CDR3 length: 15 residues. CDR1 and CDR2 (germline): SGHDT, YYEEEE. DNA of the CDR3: TGTGCCAGCAGCTCGACTAGCGGGAGTTTTTACGAGCAGTACTTC. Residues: CASSSTSGSFYEQYF.

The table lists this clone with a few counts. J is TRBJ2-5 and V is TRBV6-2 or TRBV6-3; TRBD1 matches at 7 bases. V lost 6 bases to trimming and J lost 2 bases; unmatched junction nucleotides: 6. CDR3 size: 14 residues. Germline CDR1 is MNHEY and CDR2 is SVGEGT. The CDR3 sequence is CASRPPGQQETQYF. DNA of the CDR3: TGTGCCAGCAGACCTCCGGGACAGCAAGAGACCCAGTACTTC.

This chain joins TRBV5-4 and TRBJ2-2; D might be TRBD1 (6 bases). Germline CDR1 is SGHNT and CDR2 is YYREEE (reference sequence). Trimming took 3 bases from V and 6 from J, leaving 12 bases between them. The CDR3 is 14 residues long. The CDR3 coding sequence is TGTGCCAGCAGCTCCAGGGGAATCGCCGGGGAGCTGTTTTTT. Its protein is CASSSRGIAGELFF.

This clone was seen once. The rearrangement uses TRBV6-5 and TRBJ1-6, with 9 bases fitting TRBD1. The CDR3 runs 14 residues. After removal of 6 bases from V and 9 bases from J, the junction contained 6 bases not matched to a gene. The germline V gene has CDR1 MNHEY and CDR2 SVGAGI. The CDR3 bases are TGTGCCAGCAGAGTACAGGGGGCCTCTTCACCCCTCCACTTT. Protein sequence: CASRVQGASSPLHF.

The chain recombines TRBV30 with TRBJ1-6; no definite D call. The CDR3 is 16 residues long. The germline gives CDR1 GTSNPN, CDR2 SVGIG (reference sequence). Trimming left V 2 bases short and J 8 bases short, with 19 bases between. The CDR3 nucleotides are TGTGCCTGGAGTAGGTTTCGGGGTGCAGCGGATTCACCCCTCCACTTT. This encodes CAWSRFRGAADSPLHF.

The CDR3 DNA reads TGTGCCAGCAGCTTAGGCCCAAAAAATATCGGGAACACTGAAGCTTTCTTT. It specifies CASSLGPKNIGNTEAFF. The V gene is TRBV7-8, the J gene TRBJ1-1; D gene ambiguous. Germline V CDR1 and CDR2: SGHVS, FQNEAQ. The CDR3 totals 17 residues. With 1 base removed from V and 1 base from J, the gap between germline ends came to 16 bases.

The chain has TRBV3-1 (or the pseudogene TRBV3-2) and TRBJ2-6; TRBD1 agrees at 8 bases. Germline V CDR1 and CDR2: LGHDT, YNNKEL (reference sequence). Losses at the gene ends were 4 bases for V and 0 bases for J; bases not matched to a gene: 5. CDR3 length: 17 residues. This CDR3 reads CASSLGQAASGANVLTF. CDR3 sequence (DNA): TGTGCCAGCAGCCTGGGACAGGCGGCCTCTGGGGCCAACGTCCTGACTTTC.

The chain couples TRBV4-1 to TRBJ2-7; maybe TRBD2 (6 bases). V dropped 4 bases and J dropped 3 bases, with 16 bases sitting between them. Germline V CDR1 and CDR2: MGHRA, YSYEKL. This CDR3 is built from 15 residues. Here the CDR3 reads CASSPRGGGIYEQYF. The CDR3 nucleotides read TGCGCCAGCAGCCCGAGGGGAGGAGGAATCTACGAGCAGTACTTC.

The DNA of the CDR3 is TGTGCCACCAACCGGGGGACAGGACTTTATCAGCCCCAGCATTTT. Translating it yields CATNRGTGLYQPQHF. The chain has TRBV15 and TRBJ1-5; 8 positions agree with TRBD1. Germline-derived CDR1 and CDR2 are LNHNV and YYDKDF (reference sequence). The V and J ends lost 7 bases and 5 bases, in that order; junction bases with no gene match: 10. This CDR3 region has 15 residues.

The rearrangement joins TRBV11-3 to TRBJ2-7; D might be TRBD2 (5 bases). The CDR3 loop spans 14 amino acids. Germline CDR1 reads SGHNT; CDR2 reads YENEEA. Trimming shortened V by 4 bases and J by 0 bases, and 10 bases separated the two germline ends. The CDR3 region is CASSSPGSSYEQYF. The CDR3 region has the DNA TGTGCCAGCAGCTCTCCTGGGAGCTCCTACGAGCAGTACTTC.

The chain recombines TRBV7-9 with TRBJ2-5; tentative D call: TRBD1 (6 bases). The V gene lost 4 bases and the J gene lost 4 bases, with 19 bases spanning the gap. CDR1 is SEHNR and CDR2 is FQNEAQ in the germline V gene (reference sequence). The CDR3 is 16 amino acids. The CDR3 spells CASSSVGTLGVETQYF. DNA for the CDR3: TGTGCCAGCAGCTCCGTGGGGACACTGGGTGTAGAGACCCAGTACTTC.

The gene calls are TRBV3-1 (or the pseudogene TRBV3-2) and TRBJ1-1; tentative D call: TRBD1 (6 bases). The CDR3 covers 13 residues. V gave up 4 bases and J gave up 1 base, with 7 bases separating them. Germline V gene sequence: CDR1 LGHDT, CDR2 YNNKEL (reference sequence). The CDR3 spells CASSRGQNTEAFF. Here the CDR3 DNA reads TGTGCCAGCAGCCGGGGACAGAACACTGAAGCTTTCTTT.

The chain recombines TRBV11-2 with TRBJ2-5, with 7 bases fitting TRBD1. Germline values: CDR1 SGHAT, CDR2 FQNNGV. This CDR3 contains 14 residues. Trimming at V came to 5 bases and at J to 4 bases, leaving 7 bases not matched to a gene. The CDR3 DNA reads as TGTGCCAGCAGCCCCCTAGGGGGCGCAGAGACCCAGTACTTC. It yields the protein CASSPLGGAETQYF. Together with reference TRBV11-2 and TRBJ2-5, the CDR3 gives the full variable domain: EAGVAQSPRYKIIEKRQSVAFWCNPISGHATLYWYQQILGQGPKLLIQFQNNGVVDDSQLPKDRFSAERLKGVDSTLKIQPAKLEDSAVYLCASSPLGGAETQYFGPGTRLLVL.

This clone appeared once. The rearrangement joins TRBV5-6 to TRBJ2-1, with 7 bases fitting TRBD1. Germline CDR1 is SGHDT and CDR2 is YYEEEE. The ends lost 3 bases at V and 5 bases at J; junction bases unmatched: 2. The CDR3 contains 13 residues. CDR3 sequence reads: CASSWGTDNEQFF. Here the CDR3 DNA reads TGTGCCAGCAGCTGGGGGACAGACAATGAGCAGTTCTTC.

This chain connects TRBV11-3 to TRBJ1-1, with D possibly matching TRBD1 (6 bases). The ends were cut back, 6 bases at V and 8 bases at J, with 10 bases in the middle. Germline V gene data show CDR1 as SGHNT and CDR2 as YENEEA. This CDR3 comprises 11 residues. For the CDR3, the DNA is TGTGCCAGCAGTCCTGACAGGGAAGCTTTCTTT. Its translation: CASSPDREAFF.

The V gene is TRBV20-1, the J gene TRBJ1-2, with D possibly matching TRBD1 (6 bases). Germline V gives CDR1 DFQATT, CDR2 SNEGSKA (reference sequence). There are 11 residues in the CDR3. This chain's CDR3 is CRTPTGTDYTF. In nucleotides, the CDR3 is TGCAGAACACCAACAGGGACGGACTACACCTTC.

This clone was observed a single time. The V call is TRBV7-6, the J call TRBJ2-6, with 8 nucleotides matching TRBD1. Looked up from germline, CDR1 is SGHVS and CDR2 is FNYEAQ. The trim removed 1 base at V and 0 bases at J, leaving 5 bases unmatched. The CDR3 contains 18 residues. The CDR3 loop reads CASSLVQGGTSGANVLTF. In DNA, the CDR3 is TGTGCCAGCAGCTTAGTACAGGGGGGAACCTCTGGGGCCAACGTCCTGACTTTC.

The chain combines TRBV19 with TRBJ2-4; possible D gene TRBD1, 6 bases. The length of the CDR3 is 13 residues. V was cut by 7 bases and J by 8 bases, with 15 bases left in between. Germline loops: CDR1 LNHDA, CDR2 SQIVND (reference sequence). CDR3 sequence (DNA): TGTGCCAGTACGAAGGGTAAGGGGGACATTCAGTACTTC. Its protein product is CASTKGKGDIQYF.

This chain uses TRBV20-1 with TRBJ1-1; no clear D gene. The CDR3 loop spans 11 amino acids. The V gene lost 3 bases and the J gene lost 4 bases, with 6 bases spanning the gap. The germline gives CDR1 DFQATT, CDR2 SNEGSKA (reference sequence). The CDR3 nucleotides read TGCAGTGCTAGGAGGAGCACTGAAGCTTTCTTT. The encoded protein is CSARRSTEAFF.

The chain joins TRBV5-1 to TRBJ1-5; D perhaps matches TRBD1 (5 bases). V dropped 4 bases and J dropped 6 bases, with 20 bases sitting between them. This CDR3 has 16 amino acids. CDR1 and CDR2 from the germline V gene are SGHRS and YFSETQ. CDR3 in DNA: TGCGCCAGCAGCCCTGGCATGCAGGGCTTCGGTCAGCCCCAGCATTTT. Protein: CASSPGMQGFGQPQHF.